One sample yielded the 25 T cell receptor beta chains listed below, sequenced in a study of molecular identifiers for immune sequencing clone quantification. TCRdb fed the PCR reads into MiXCR, producing one record per CDR3 protein. The sample records some 65,000 distinct CDR3 sequences, about 18% being singletons. Sequenced: naive CD8+ T cells from blood, with Jurkat cell RNA spiked in. The subset: FACS-sorted CD8+CD4-CCR7+CD45RA+ naive T cells. The receptors stem from a human donor in good health. Some libraries in this study had Jurkat cell RNA spiked in.

This clonotype came up many times. The junction does not match germline at one end; this may be a read error. The chain combines TRBV28 with TRBJ2-7; TRBD1 matches at 8 bases. Per germline, CDR1 MDHEN and CDR2 SYDVKM. CDR3 length: 13 residues. The chain's CDR3 is CASSPGTGVEMDF. The CDR3 coding sequence is TGTGCCAGCAGTCCCGGGACAGGCGTCGAAATGGACTTC.

Details on this clonotype: The CDR3 carries no conserved terminal phenylalanine or tryptophan, so it likely arises from a read error. The chain is built from TRBV10-3 and TRBJ2-7; unclear D gene. V was clipped by 10 bases and J by 4 bases, with 23 bases between them. This CDR3 has 15 amino acids. Germline lookup yields CDR1 ENHRY and CDR2 SYGVKD. The CDR3 coding sequence is TGTGCCACGGCTAGGACCGCGGAGTTGGGTTACGAGCAGTACTCC. Its translation is CATARTAELGYEQYS.

For this clonotype: This may stem from a read error, because a much larger clone lies one nucleotide away. The CDR3 does not end in the conserved phenylalanine or tryptophan, so this is likely a read error. Written as DNA, the CDR3 is TGTGCCAGCAGCCCAGGGATGGGCAATGAGCAGTTCTCC. It encodes CASSPGMGNEQFS. The chain uses TRBV7-2 and TRBJ2-1, with D tentatively TRBD1 (5 bases). The CDR3 is 13 residues long. Germline V gene data show CDR1 as SGHTA and CDR2 as FQGNSA. V was trimmed by 5 bases and J by 6 bases, leaving 11 bases between them.

This clonotype has at least ten counts. The genes are TRBV20-1 and TRBJ2-1; 16 bases map to TRBD2. After removal of 4 bases from V and 0 bases from J, the junction contained 12 bases not matched to a gene. The CDR3 runs to 20 residues. CDR1 and CDR2 (germline): DFQATT, SNEGSKA (reference sequence). The CDR3 bases are TGCAGTGCTACGGGACTAGCGGGAGGGCCACCTCGAAGCTCCTACAATGAGCAGTTCTTC. Amino acid sequence: CSATGLAGGPPRSSYNEQFF.

This clonotype has a count of ten or more. The rearrangement uses TRBV6-5 and TRBJ2-7, with D maybe TRBD1 (6 bases). Trimming shortened V by 2 bases and J by 6 bases, and 11 bases separated the two germline ends. The CDR3 is 13 residues long. The germline V gene has CDR1 MNHEY and CDR2 SVGAGI. CDR3 sequence (DNA): TGTGCCAGCAGTTACGATTCAGGGGTCGAGCAGTACTTC. Its translation is CASSYDSGVEQYF.

Ten or more counts support this clonotype. J is TRBJ2-3 and V is TRBV3-1; D is uncertain. Germline-derived CDR1 and CDR2 are LGHDT and YNNKEL (reference sequence). The CDR3 contains 13 residues. The ends were cut back, 3 bases at V and 6 bases at J, with 10 bases in the middle. For the CDR3, the DNA is TGTGCCAGCAGCCAGCGGATTTGGGATACGCAGTATTTT. Encoded protein: CASSQRIWDTQYF.

This clonotype was found many times. This sequence joins TRBV7-9 and TRBJ1-4; D remains ambiguous. The J call may be in error: the DNA end matches TRBJ2-2 better. This CDR3 is built from 12 residues. CDR1 and CDR2 from the germline V gene are SEHNR and FQNEAQ (reference sequence). This CDR3 reads CASSLEFGELFF. CDR3 bases: TGTGCCAGCAGCTTAGAATTTGGGGAGCTGTTTTTT.

This chain uses TRBV11-3 with TRBJ2-1; the match to TRBD1 covers 9 bases. CDR1 is SGHNT, CDR2 YENEEA, per germline. The CDR3 extends over 14 amino acids. The V gene end was trimmed by 5 bases and the J gene end by 7 bases; junction bases not matched to a gene: 6. Here the CDR3 reads CASSGTGGRNEQFF. CDR3 nucleotide sequence: TGTGCCAGCAGCGGAACAGGGGGCCGAAATGAGCAGTTCTTC.

This clonotype was seen repeatedly, ten times or more. The chain couples TRBV6-1 to TRBJ2-3; D not resolved. V was pared by 3 bases and J by 0 bases, with 10 bases between. The CDR3 loop spans 15 amino acids. From germline, CDR1 is MNHNS and CDR2 SASEGT. Here the CDR3 DNA reads TGTGCCAGCAGTGAGATCTCACCTAGCACAGATACGCAGTATTTT. Encoded protein: CASSEISPSTDTQYF.

This clonotype has at least ten counts. The chain recombines TRBV7-8 with TRBJ2-7, with D possibly matching TRBD1 (5 bases). The V and J ends lost 8 bases and 3 bases respectively, with 17 bases between them. CDR3 length equals 14 residues. CDR1 and CDR2 (germline): SGHVS, FQNEAQ. The DNA of the CDR3 is TGTGCCAGCTCGGCAGTTAGACAGTTCTACGAGCAGTACTTC. Translation gives CASSAVRQFYEQYF.

About this clonotype itself: Given a much more abundant clone one base away, this may be a read error. The chain uses TRBV7-9 and TRBJ2-5, with 8 bases fitting TRBD1. Germline lookup yields CDR1 SEHNR and CDR2 FQNEAQ (reference sequence). The CDR3 contains 14 residues. CDR3 nucleotides: TGTGCCGGCAGCTCAGGACAGGGACGGGAGACCCAGTACTTC. Its translation: CAGSSGQGRETQYF.

V usage is TRBV29-1 and J usage is TRBJ2-1; 8 bases fit TRBD2. Germline-derived CDR1 and CDR2 are SQVTM and ANQGSEA. This CDR3 comprises 13 residues. V trimming: 3 bases; J trimming: 9 bases; junction bases outside the gene matches: 7. CDR3 nucleotide sequence: TGCAGCGTTGAGACGGGAGGGGAATTTGAGCAGTTCTTC. This encodes CSVETGGEFEQFF.

Remarks on this clonotype: A read error may be the cause here, since a much bigger clone is one base away. The genes are TRBV12-3 or TRBV12-4 and TRBJ1-1; D is uncertain. CDR3 length: 11 residues. This chain's CDR3 is CASSSPGEVFF. In DNA form, the CDR3 reads TGTGCCAGCAGTTCACCCGGGGAAGTTTTCTTT.

This clonotype was seen a few times. A much larger clone lies a single base off, so this may be a read error. V usage is TRBV28 and J usage is TRBJ2-1, with D possibly TRBD2 on 6 matching bases. The germline gives CDR1 MDHEN, CDR2 SYDVKM. This CDR3 contains 16 residues. CDR3 protein: CASSLARGGSYNELFF. The CDR3 DNA is TGTGCCAGCAGTTTGGCCCGGGGAGGCTCCTACAATGAGCTGTTCTTC.

This clonotype was counted many times. CDR3: CASNSETGYKDYPSGYTF. The CDR3 nucleotides are TGTGCCAGCAACAGTGAGACAGGGTACAAAGATTACCCGTCTGGCTACACCTTC. The V call is TRBV6-4, the J call TRBJ1-2, with 7 bases lining up with TRBD1. CDR3 size: 18 residues. Germline V gene data show CDR1 as MRHNA and CDR2 as SNTAGT. The ends lost 7 bases at V and 7 bases at J; junction bases unmatched: 24.

About this clonotype itself: A much bigger clone sits one base away, suggesting this may be a read error. Given the absence of the conserved phenylalanine or tryptophan at the CDR3 end, a read error is likely. V is TRBV23-1 and J is TRBJ1-6; the D gene is possibly TRBD1 (5 bases). TRBV23-1 is annotated as an ORF whose role is uncertain. Trimming left V 8 bases short and J 5 bases short, with 13 bases between. The CDR3 is 14 amino acids. CDR3 in DNA: TGCGCCAGCCTGTCGACAGACCATAATTCACCCCTCCACCTT. Translated: CASLSTDHNSPLHL.

The table lists this clonotype with many counts. For the CDR3, the DNA is TGTGCCAGCAGCCAAGAGTATCGGGGATTTTCACCCCTCCACTTT. This codes for CASSQEYRGFSPLHF. V and J are TRBV3-1 and TRBJ1-6; D gene unclear. The V gene's germline CDR1 is LGHDT and CDR2 YNNKEL (reference sequence). Trimming removed 0 bases at V and 9 bases at J, with 12 bases between. This CDR3 comprises 15 residues.

A note on this clonotype: A clone one base away is much larger, so this may be a read error. The chain employs TRBV29-1 and TRBJ1-2; TRBD1 is a possible D gene (5 bases). Germline loops: CDR1 SQVTM, CDR2 ANQGSEA. This CDR3 has 15 residues. Trimming left V 3 bases short and J 4 bases short, with 18 bases between. The CDR3 bases are TGCAGCGTTGAGGGCGGGGGAGGGTGCGGCTATGGCTACACCTTC. Translating it yields CSVEGGGGCGYGYTF.

This clonotype was seen many times. The V gene is TRBV3-1, the J gene TRBJ2-7, with 16 bases that match TRBD2. Germline CDR1 reads LGHDT; CDR2 reads YNNKEL (reference sequence). The CDR3 has 19 residues. The J segment lost 0 bases and the V segment lost 1 base, leaving 6 bases of the junction unmatched. The CDR3 protein is CASSQVGLAGGRSSYEQYF. Here the CDR3 DNA reads TGTGCCAGCAGCCAAGTGGGACTAGCGGGAGGGCGAAGCTCCTACGAGCAGTACTTC.

This clonotype was seen a few times. A much larger clone lies a single base off, so this may be a read error. The genes are TRBV18 and TRBJ2-7; a possible D gene is TRBD1 (5 bases). Germline V gene sequence: CDR1 KGHSH, CDR2 LQKENI. CDR3 length: 15 residues. V was clipped by 8 bases and J by 3 bases, with 20 bases between them. CDR3 in DNA: TGTGCCAGCCCACGTGGACACCCAGAAAACTACGAGCAGTACTTC. Amino acids: CASPRGHPENYEQYF.

This clonotype was detected ten times or more. The gene calls are TRBV7-6 and TRBJ2-3, with D perhaps assigned TRBD1 or TRBD2 (5 bases each). This CDR3 is 14 amino acids long. Germline V gene sequence: CDR1 SGHVS, CDR2 FNYEAQ. V was clipped by 4 bases and J by 1 base, with 9 bases between them. The CDR3 DNA sequence: TGTGCCAGCAGCTGGGGGTTGGGCACAGATACGCAGTATTTT. Translated: CASSWGLGTDTQYF.

This clonotype was observed at least ten times. The J gene is TRBJ2-1, the V gene TRBV7-9, with D tentatively TRBD2 (6 bases). V was shortened by 2 bases and J by 8 bases, with 13 bases between the two germline ends. Germline V gene lookup returns CDR1 SEHNR and CDR2 FQNEAQ (reference sequence). This CDR3 region has 14 residues. CDR3 residues: CASSLRQGGDEQFF. Here the CDR3 DNA reads TGTGCCAGCAGCTTAAGGCAGGGAGGCGATGAGCAGTTCTTC.

Many counts were recorded for this clonotype. The chain carries TRBV11-2 and TRBJ2-3; D unresolved. The CDR3 has 15 residues. V dropped 3 bases and J dropped 1 base, with 11 bases sitting between them. Germline assignment: CDR1 SGHAT and CDR2 FQNNGV. CDR3 region: CASSFVATGTDTQYF. Here the CDR3 DNA reads TGTGCCAGCAGCTTCGTCGCGACGGGCACAGATACGCAGTATTTT.

This clonotype was seen a handful of times. This may be a read error: a much more frequent sequence differs by one nucleotide. The chain is built from TRBV4-1 and TRBJ2-1; 7 bases agree with TRBD2. This CDR3 contains 17 residues. Germline V gene data show CDR1 as MGHRA and CDR2 as YSYEKL. CDR3 bases: TGCGCCAGCAGCCGACATCCCCGGGAGGTCCGCCCCAGTGAGCAGTCCTTC. Its translation is CASSRHPREVRPSEQSF.

This clonotype appeared many times. The chain has TRBV7-9 and TRBJ2-7; no definite D call. Germline-derived CDR1 and CDR2 are SEHNR and FQNEAQ (reference sequence). The V gene lost 4 bases and the J gene lost 4 bases, with 5 bases spanning the gap. The CDR3 runs 11 residues. The DNA for the CDR3 is TGTGCCAGCAGCTCACTTTACGAGCAGTACTTC. It specifies CASSSLYEQYF.